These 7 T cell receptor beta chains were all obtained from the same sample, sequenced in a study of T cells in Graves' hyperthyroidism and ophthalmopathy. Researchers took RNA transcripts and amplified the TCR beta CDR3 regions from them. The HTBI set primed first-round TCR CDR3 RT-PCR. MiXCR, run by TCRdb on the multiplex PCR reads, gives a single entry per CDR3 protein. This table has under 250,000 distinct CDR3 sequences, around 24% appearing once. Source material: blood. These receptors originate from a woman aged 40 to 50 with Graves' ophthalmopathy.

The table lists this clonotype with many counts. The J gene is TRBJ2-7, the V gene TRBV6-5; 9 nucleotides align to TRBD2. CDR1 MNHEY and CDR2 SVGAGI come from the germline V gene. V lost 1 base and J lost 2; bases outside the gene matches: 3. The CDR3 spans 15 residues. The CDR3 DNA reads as TGTGCCAGCAGTTACTTAGCGGGAGACCCCTACGAGCAGTACTTC. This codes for CASSYLAGDPYEQYF.

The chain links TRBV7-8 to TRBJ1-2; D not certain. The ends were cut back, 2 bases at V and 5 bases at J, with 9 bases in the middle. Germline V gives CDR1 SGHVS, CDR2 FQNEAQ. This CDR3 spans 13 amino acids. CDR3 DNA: TGTGCCAGCAGCTTACAGCAGCGTTATGGCTACACCTTC. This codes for CASSLQQRYGYTF.

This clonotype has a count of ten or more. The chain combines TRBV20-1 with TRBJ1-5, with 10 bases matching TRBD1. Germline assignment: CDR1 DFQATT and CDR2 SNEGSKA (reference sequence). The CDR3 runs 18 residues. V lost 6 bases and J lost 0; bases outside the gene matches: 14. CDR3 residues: CSANGGGTGVFSNQPQHF. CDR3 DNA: TGCAGTGCAAACGGGGGAGGGACAGGGGTTTTTAGCAATCAGCCCCAGCATTTT.

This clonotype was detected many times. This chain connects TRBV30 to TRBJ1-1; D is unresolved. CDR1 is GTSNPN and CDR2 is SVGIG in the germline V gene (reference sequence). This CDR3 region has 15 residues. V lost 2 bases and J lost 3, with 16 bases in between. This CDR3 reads CAWSTRRRADTEAFF. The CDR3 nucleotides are TGTGCCTGGAGTACTCGGCGAAGGGCAGACACTGAAGCTTTCTTT.

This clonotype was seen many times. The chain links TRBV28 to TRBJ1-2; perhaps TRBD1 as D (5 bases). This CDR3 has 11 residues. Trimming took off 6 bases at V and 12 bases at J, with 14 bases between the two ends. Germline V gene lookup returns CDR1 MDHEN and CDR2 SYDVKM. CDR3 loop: CASSLLGVNTF. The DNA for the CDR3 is TGTGCCAGCAGCCTCTTGGGGGTAAACACCTTC.

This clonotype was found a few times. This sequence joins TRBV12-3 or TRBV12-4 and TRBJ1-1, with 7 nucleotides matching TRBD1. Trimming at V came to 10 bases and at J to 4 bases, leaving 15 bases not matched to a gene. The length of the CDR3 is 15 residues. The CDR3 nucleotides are TGTGCCACACGGAGACAGGGCGCTTGGGGCACTGAAGCTTTCTTT. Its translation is CATRRQGAWGTEAFF.

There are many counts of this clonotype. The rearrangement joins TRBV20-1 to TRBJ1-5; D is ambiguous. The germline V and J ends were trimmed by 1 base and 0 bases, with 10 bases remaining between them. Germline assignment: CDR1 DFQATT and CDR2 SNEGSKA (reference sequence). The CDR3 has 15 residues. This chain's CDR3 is CSARVRGYSNQPQHF. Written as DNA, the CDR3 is TGCAGTGCTAGAGTACGGGGTTATAGCAATCAGCCCCAGCATTTT.